This TCR beta chain was retrieved from a study of CD8 T cells in Susac syndrome. V dropped 5 bases and J dropped 3 bases, with 14 bases sitting between them. Germline assignment: CDR1 SGHVS and CDR2 FQNEAQ. The CDR3 totals 14 residues. With random hexamers, 0.5 to 1 ug RNA was reverse transcribed. TCRdb processed the immunoSEQ multiplex PCR reads anew with MiXCR; each CDR3 protein has one entry. The sample yields roughly 200,000 distinct CDR3 sequences, roughly 95% seen once. This clonotype originated in a human donor with multiple sclerosis. The sample comprised CD8+ T cells from PBMCs. The chain employs TRBV7-8 and TRBJ2-7; D gene ambiguous. The CDR3 loop reads CASSAYGANYEQYF. CDR3 DNA sequence: TGTGCCAGCAGCGCCTACGGCGCCAACTACGAGCAGTACTTC.